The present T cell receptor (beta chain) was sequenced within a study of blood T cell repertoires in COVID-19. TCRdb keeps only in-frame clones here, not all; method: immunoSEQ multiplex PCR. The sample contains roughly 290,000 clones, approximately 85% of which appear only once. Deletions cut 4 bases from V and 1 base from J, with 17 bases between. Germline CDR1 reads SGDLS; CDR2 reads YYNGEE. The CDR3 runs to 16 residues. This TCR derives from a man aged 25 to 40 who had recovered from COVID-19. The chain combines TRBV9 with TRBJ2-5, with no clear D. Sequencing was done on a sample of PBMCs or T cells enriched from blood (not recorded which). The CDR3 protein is CASSPSYDISQETQYF. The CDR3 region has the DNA TGTGCCAGCAGCCCATCATACGACATAAGCCAAGAGACCCAGTACTTC.